Below, 23 T cell receptor beta chains from the same sample are listed, as sequenced in a study of spatial heterogeneity in lung cancer. MiXCR, applied by TCRdb to the 5' RACE reads, yields one record per CDR3 protein. Of approximately 18,000 distinct CDR3 sequences in the sample, under 20% were seen once. The time point denotes: blood at routine non-recurrence follow-up after resection. The starting material was PBMCs, obtained at follow-up. Receptors were obtained from a male donor with early-stage non-small cell lung cancer.

This clonotype was observed a handful of times. J is TRBJ1-4 and V is TRBV4-3, with D perhaps TRBD1 (5 bases). Germline V lookup: CDR1 LGHNA, CDR2 YSLEER. The CDR3 consists of 16 residues. Trimming took 2 bases from V and 3 from J, leaving 13 bases between them. The DNA of the CDR3 is TGCGCCAGCAGCCAACAGGGCCCCGGCTCTAATGAAAAACTGTTTTTT. Translated: CASSQQGPGSNEKLFF.

This clonotype was seen a handful of times. The genes are TRBV7-2 and TRBJ1-2, with no clear D. Germline values: CDR1 SGHTA, CDR2 FQGNSA. V was clipped by 0 bases and J by 4 bases, with 21 bases between them. The CDR3 spans 18 residues. CDR3 sequence (DNA): TGTGCCAGCAGCTTAGCGCTTTCTGGGTCAGGATACTTCTATGGCTACACCTTC. It yields the protein CASSLALSGSGYFYGYTF.

A few counts support this clonotype. V usage is TRBV6-5 and J usage is TRBJ1-2, with 8 bases matching TRBD1. This CDR3 has 14 residues. The germline V gene has CDR1 MNHEY and CDR2 SVGAGI. Trimming took 6 bases from V and 2 from J; bases not matched to a gene: 5. CDR3 nucleotides: TGTGCCAGCAGCCGACGACAGGGGAACTATGGCTACACCTTC. This encodes CASSRRQGNYGYTF.

The chain recombines TRBV20-1 with TRBJ2-5; D is unclear. The CDR3 totals 14 residues. V was trimmed by 0 bases and J by 0 bases, leaving 8 bases between them. From germline, CDR1 is DFQATT and CDR2 SNEGSKA (reference sequence). CDR3 protein: CSARDDPYQETQYF. The CDR3 bases are TGCAGTGCTAGAGATGATCCCTACCAAGAGACCCAGTACTTC.

This clonotype was detected a few times. This sequence joins TRBV7-2 and TRBJ2-4; TRBD1 agrees at 9 bases. V lost 3 bases, J lost 14 bases, and 5 bases stayed unmatched. This CDR3 comprises 12 residues. The germline gives CDR1 SGHTA, CDR2 FQGNSA. The CDR3 region is CASSFQGQGEYF. CDR3 coding DNA: TGTGCCAGCAGCTTTCAGGGACAGGGAGAGTACTTC. The variable domain in full, completed from reference TRBV7-2 and TRBJ2-4, reads GAGVSQSPSNKVTEKGKDVELRCDPISGHTALYWYRQSLGQGLEFLIYFQGNSAPDKSGLPSDRFSAERTGGSVSTLTIQRTQQEDSAVYLCASSFQGQGEYFGAGTRLSVL.

In its sample, this clonotype was seen many times. The chain uses TRBV7-9 and TRBJ2-5; no clear D gene. Germline V lookup: CDR1 SEHNR, CDR2 FQNEAQ (reference sequence). Trimming left V 3 bases short and J 5 bases short, with 7 bases between. The CDR3 length is 12 residues. For the CDR3, the DNA is TGTGCCAGCAGCTTGAGTTCGGAGACCCAGTACTTC. This translates into CASSLSSETQYF.

The chain links TRBV12-3 or TRBV12-4 to TRBJ2-1; D gene uncertain. Trimming shortened V by 1 base and J by 11 bases, and 9 bases separated the two germline ends. The CDR3 has 12 residues. The DNA of the CDR3 is TGTGCCAGCAGTTTAGGTTTGGGCCAGCAGTTCTTC. The encoded protein is CASSLGLGQQFF.

This clonotype turned up a few times. The rearrangement joins TRBV12-3 or TRBV12-4 to TRBJ1-1; no clear D. Trimming cost V 8 bases and J 1 base, with 8 bases left between them. The CDR3 length is 12 residues. Here the CDR3 reads CASSRRNTEAFF. In DNA form, the CDR3 reads TGTGCCAGCTCCCGACGGAACACTGAAGCTTTCTTT.

This clonotype was observed many times. The chain is built from TRBV7-3 and TRBJ1-6, with a weak D call TRBD1 (5 bases). V lost 1 base and J lost 9, with 10 bases in between. The germline V gene encodes CDR1 SGHTA and CDR2 FQGTGA. The CDR3 totals 14 residues. CDR3 amino acids: CASSLSSGGSPLHF. CDR3 DNA sequence: TGTGCCAGCAGCTTAAGTTCCGGGGGTTCACCCCTCCACTTT.

This chain joins TRBV7-8 and TRBJ2-5; 10 bases line up with TRBD1. CDR3 length equals 21 residues. J lost 4 bases, V lost 5 bases, and 25 bases had no gene match. Germline CDR1 SGHVS, CDR2 FQNEAQ. This CDR3 is CASSLLGTGEMYGGAGETQYF. The CDR3 DNA sequence: TGTGCCAGCAGCCTGCTTGGGACAGGGGAGATGTACGGGGGGGCAGGAGAGACCCAGTACTTC. The whole variable domain, remainder taken from reference TRBV7-8 and TRBJ2-5, is GAGVSQSPRYKVAKRGQDVALRCDPISGHVSLFWYQQALGQGPEFLTYFQNEAQLDKSGLPSDRFFAERPEGSVSTLKIQRTQQEDSAVYLCASSLLGTGEMYGGAGETQYFGPGTRLLVL.

This clonotype has a count of ten or more. The V gene is TRBV6-2 or TRBV6-3, the J gene TRBJ2-7; a weak D match, TRBD1 (5 bases). This CDR3 is 13 amino acids long. CDR1 and CDR2 from the germline V gene are MNHEY and SVGEGT. Trimming cost V 7 bases and J 2 bases, with 12 bases left between them. DNA of the CDR3: TGTGCCAGCAAAGCGACAGCGACCTACGAGCAGTACTTC. Translation gives CASKATATYEQYF.

This sequence joins TRBV5-4 and TRBJ2-4; D possibly corresponds to TRBD1 (6 bases). This CDR3 region has 14 residues. Germline values: CDR1 SGHNT, CDR2 YYREEE (reference sequence). V was trimmed by 4 bases and J by 6 bases, leaving 14 bases between them. The CDR3 here is CASSRRTEINIQYF. The CDR3 region has the DNA TGTGCCAGCAGCCGCCGGACAGAGATAAACATTCAGTACTTC.

The rearrangement uses TRBV7-2 and TRBJ1-6; D is possibly TRBD1 (5 bases). The V end lost 2 bases, the J end lost 10 bases, and 24 bases lay between the germline ends. CDR3 size: 18 residues. Germline CDR1 SGHTA, CDR2 FQGNSA. For the CDR3, the DNA is TGTGCCAGCAGCTTATGGAGGGGAGGAGGTGGGTTATGGTCACCCCTCCACTTT. Its protein product is CASSLWRGGGGLWSPLHF.

The gene calls are TRBV12-3 or TRBV12-4 and TRBJ2-1; perhaps TRBD1 as D (6 bases). The CDR3 sequence is 14 residues long. V lost 5 bases to trimming and J lost 5 bases, with 13 bases between them. The DNA for the CDR3 is TGTGCCAGCAGTCCAGACAGGACAGACAATGAGCAGTTCTTC. Its protein is CASSPDRTDNEQFF.

The chain joins TRBV12-3 or TRBV12-4 to TRBJ2-1; 11 nucleotides agree with TRBD2. V was pared by 5 bases and J by 6 bases, with 12 bases of the junction left unmatched. This CDR3 is built from 17 residues. The DNA for the CDR3 is TGTGCCAGCAGTACCGCTAGCGGGGGGATTGGTCCCAATGAGCAGTTCTTC. Amino acids: CASSTASGGIGPNEQFF.

A few counts support this clonotype. The rearrangement links TRBV12-3 or TRBV12-4 to TRBJ1-5, with unresolved D. The V and J ends lost 1 base and 0 bases respectively, with 7 bases between them. This CDR3 is built from 15 residues. Here the CDR3 DNA reads TGTGCCAGCAGTTTAGTAGCTAATAGCAATCAGCCCCAGCATTTT. Translation: CASSLVANSNQPQHF.

The rearrangement links TRBV7-2 to TRBJ2-7, with TRBD2 matching 11 bases. This CDR3 is 13 amino acids long. The V and J ends lost 8 bases and 4 bases, in that order; junction bases with no gene match: 4. CDR1 is SGHTA and CDR2 is FQGNSA in the germline V gene. CDR3 in DNA: TGTGCCAGCTCTAGCGGGGGGCTGTACGAGCAGTACTTC. It specifies CASSSGGLYEQYF. Looking up the rest from reference TRBV7-2 and TRBJ2-7 gives the full variable domain: GAGVSQSPSNKVTEKGKDVELRCDPISGHTALYWYRQSLGQGLEFLIYFQGNSAPDKSGLPSDRFSAERTGGSVSTLTIQRTQQEDSAVYLCASSSGGLYEQYFGPGTRLTVT.

V and J are TRBV18 and TRBJ1-2; 9 nucleotides agree with TRBD1. CDR1 and CDR2 from the germline V gene are KGHSH and LQKENI. Trimming removed 5 bases from V and 8 bases from J; junction bases left unmatched: 9. CDR3 length: 14 residues. As DNA, the CDR3 is TGTGCCAGCTCATTCGAACAGGGGGCGCAGGGCTACACCTTC. It yields the protein CASSFEQGAQGYTF.

This clonotype was seen ten or more times. V usage is TRBV9 and J usage is TRBJ1-1; the match to TRBD1 covers 8 bases. Per germline, CDR1 SGDLS and CDR2 YYNGEE. The CDR3 is 14 amino acids. The junction had 3 bases not matched to a gene; V was cut back by 0 bases and J by 5 bases. DNA of the CDR3: TGTGCCAGCAGCGTAGTTACAGGGGGGACTGAAGCTTTCTTT. It codes for CASSVVTGGTEAFF. Based on the CDR3 plus reference TRBV9 and TRBJ1-1, the full variable domain is DSGVTQTPKHLITATGQRVTLRCSPRSGDLSVYWYQQSLDQGLQFLIQYYNGEERAKGNILERFSAQQFPDLHSELNLSSLELGDSALYFCASSVVTGGTEAFFGQGTRLTVV.

This clonotype came up once. A much larger clone is a single base away; this may be a read error. The chain has TRBV5-1 and TRBJ1-6; TRBD1 matches 7 bases. Germline V lookup: CDR1 SGHRS, CDR2 YFSETQ. This CDR3 comprises 16 residues. V shed 2 bases, J shed 14 bases, and the junction held 16 bases outside the gene matches. The CDR3 DNA follows: TGCGCCAGCAGCTTCCGACAGGGACGGGTAACATCAGCCCTCCACTTT. Translating gives CASSFRQGRVTSALHF. Looking up the rest from reference TRBV5-1 and TRBJ1-6 gives the full variable domain: KAGVTQTPRYLIKTRGQQVTLSCSPISGHRSVSWYQQTPGQGLQFLFEYFSETQRNKGNFPGRFSGRQFSNSRSEMNVSTLELGDSALYLCASSFRQGRVTSALHFGNGTRLTVT.

The chain uses TRBV7-9 and TRBJ2-7; D possibly matches TRBD1 or TRBD2 (5 bases each). With 4 bases removed from V and 4 bases from J, the gap between germline ends came to 14 bases. The V gene's germline CDR1 is SEHNR and CDR2 FQNEAQ (reference sequence). The CDR3 totals 14 residues. CDR3 in amino acids: CASSSLGREYEQYF. The CDR3 DNA reads TGTGCCAGCAGCTCCCTGGGCAGGGAGTACGAGCAGTACTTC.

Sample share makes this clonotype medium-sized. This chain links TRBV2 with TRBJ2-3; a weak D match, TRBD2 (5 bases). Trimming left V 10 bases short and J 0 bases short, with 11 bases between. From germline, CDR1 is SNHLY and CDR2 FYNNEI. The CDR3 runs to 13 residues. The CDR3 spells CAISGLSTDTQYF. Here the CDR3 DNA reads TGTGCCATCTCGGGGTTGAGCACAGATACGCAGTATTTT.

In DNA form, the CDR3 reads TGTGCCAGCAGTTATCCTCGGGGCACCTCCTACGAGCAGTACTTC. It translates to CASSYPRGTSYEQYF. The chain recombines TRBV6-5 with TRBJ2-7, with D perhaps being TRBD1 or TRBD2 (5 bases each). The germline CDR1 and CDR2 sequences are MNHEY and SVGAGI. The V end was cut by 3 bases, the J end by 0 bases, with 12 bases between. The CDR3 has 15 residues.